This paragraph reports one T cell receptor (beta chain). Its specificity is not known. Sequenced by immunoSEQ multiplex PCR; TCRdb stores in-frame clones only, minus some. The profile shows approximately 110,000 clones, 89% of them singletons. V dropped 5 bases and J dropped 2 bases, with 12 bases sitting between them. This CDR3 comprises 14 residues. Per germline, CDR1 SGHTA and CDR2 FQGNSA. The data were taken from a study of T cell responses to AZD1222 COVID-19 vaccine. About the study: It was second doses at about 4 or about 12 weeks that were pooled.

Regarding the study as a whole: Clonal diversity may have been underestimated in mostly white British donors.

This chain uses TRBV7-2 with TRBJ1-2; D remains unclear. The sequencing here drew on peripheral blood, taken on day 0 of AZD1222 vaccination. This receptor was taken from an adult in good health. CDR3 region: CASSHPTANYGYTF. CDR3 sequence (DNA): TGTGCCAGCAGCCACCCGACCGCAAACTATGGCTACACCTTC.